This TCR beta chain was documented in a study of blood T cell repertoires in COVID-19. Per the original methods: Estimated nucleated cell counts came from reference gene primer amplification. The repertoire was sequenced with immunoSEQ multiplex PCR; TCRdb's copy has only in-frame clones and lacks some. V and J calls and clone size follow that table, whereas D and trimming were derived from the DNA. The sample shows hundreds of thousands of clones, 85% to 90% of them seen only once. This CDR3 region has 12 residues. V lost 8 bases and J 8 bases, leaving 15 bases between the germline ends. Germline V gene data show CDR1 as SNHLY and CDR2 as FYNNEI.

This chain uses TRBV2 with TRBJ1-2; D is unclear. This TCR came from a man aged 40-55 years with acute or convalescent COVID-19. Input material: peripheral blood. This CDR3 is CASAYFPEGYTF. The DNA of the CDR3 is TGTGCCAGCGCCTACTTTCCGGAGGGCTACACCTTC.